Here is one T cell receptor (beta chain) with its context. This specimen comes from a study of T cells expressing NK-cell markers. The CDR3 length is 15 residues. TCR beta cDNA was made by 5'RACE template switching with UMIs. Following a re-call of the 5' RACE reads, TCRdb has one entry per CDR3 protein and lacks DNA. The clone table shows some 460,000 distinct CDR3 sequences, with the ten largest holding 1.4%. The chain combines TRBV12-3 or TRBV12-4 with TRBJ1-5; TCRdb proposes TRBD1, but this gene call is untestable without DNA. Sample: blood T cells: a sorted CD56 or NKG2C T cell subset, CD4+ or CD8+ T cells, or bulk PBMC T cells (not recorded which). The clonotype originates from a woman aged 50 to 60 in good health. This CDR3 is CASSFRVGGAQPQHF.